This TCR beta chain was documented in a study of persistence of HIV-infected CD4 T cells. Cells were stimulated with CMV-infected fibroblast lysates at about 10 ug/mL. Sorted nonresponding memory CD4+ T cells were CD40L-negative, CD69-negative, CD45RO-high. These HIV-1-infected adults initiated suppressive ART in chronic infection. Sequencing used immunoSEQ version 4 in survey mode. Produced via immunoSEQ multiplex PCR; TCRdb's table is partial and in-frame only. The table records 37,000 or so clones, 75% to 90% of them present only once. CDR3 length: 15 amino acids. Looked up from germline, CDR1 is MDHEN and CDR2 is SYDVKM. Between the trimmed V and J ends, which lost 9 bases and 5 bases, there was a span of 17 bases. A note on this clone: Antigen: not known.

The rearrangement links TRBV28 to TRBJ1-6, with D perhaps TRBD1 (6 bases). The source of this sequence is an adult man with HIV who was CMV-seropositive. Sequenced here: CD4+ T cells sorted from PBMCs after roughly 18-hour stimulation, sampled from a patient who received antiretroviral therapy. CDR3 region: CASLRGAFNNSPLHF. The DNA for the CDR3 is TGTGCCAGTTTAAGGGGGGCGTTCAATAATTCACCCCTCCACTTT.